Listed below are T cell receptor beta chains from one sample, sequenced in a study of T cell responses to AZD1222 COVID-19 vaccine. Repertoires were generated with immunoSEQ multiplex PCR, while TCRdb's copy carries only in-frame clones and drops some. The data show 100,000 or so clones, around 80% seen once. The specimen was peripheral blood, collected on day 0 of AZD1222 vaccination. The receptors shown here come from an adult in good health. Both conserved end residues are part of each CDR3. Each record gives: V gene, clone size, J gene, D gene, CDR3 length, CDR3 protein, CDR3 DNA. The D gene is left open where the match is weak. Clone size is stated in some rows and not others, as once, few, many or a class when expanded.

V: TRBV7-2; size: .; J: TRBJ1-1; D: .; length: 15; CDR3: CASSLDSRAFTEAFF; DNA: TGTGCCAGCAGCTTAGATTCTAGGGCTTTCACTGAAGCTTTCTTT
V: TRBV27; size: once; J: TRBJ1-2; D: .; length: 14; CDR3: CASSPNTGNYGYTF; DNA: TGTGCCAGCAGTCCCAACACAGGGAACTATGGCTACACCTTC
V: TRBV2; size: .; J: TRBJ2-3; D: .; length: 15; CDR3: CASRVQGIPTDTQYF; DNA: TGTGCCAGCAGGGTACAGGGTATCCCCACAGATACGCAGTATTTT
V: TRBV7-9; size: .; J: TRBJ1-4; D: .; length: 14; CDR3: CASTTWAEHEKLFF; DNA: TGTGCCAGCACCACTTGGGCGGAACATGAAAAACTGTTTTTT
V: TRBV4-3; size: .; J: TRBJ1-2; D: .; length: 14; CDR3: CASSPSMVNYGYTF; DNA: TGCGCCAGCAGCCCCTCAATGGTTAACTATGGCTACACCTTC
V: TRBV18; size: .; J: TRBJ1-5; D: .; length: 14; CDR3: CASSLGTRDQPQHF; DNA: TGTGCCAGCTCACTCGGGACGAGAGATCAGCCCCAGCATTTT
V: TRBV4-3; size: .; J: TRBJ1-2; D: .; length: 16; CDR3: CASSQVRVSGARGYTF; DNA: TGCGCCAGCAGCCAAGTCCGGGTTTCAGGGGCGCGTGGCTACACCTTC
V: TRBV12-5; size: .; J: TRBJ1-4; D: TRBD1; length: 15; CDR3: CASGDPGTGGEKLFF; DNA: TGTGCTAGTGGTGATCCCGGGACAGGGGGAGAAAAACTGTTTTTT
V: TRBV27; size: few; J: TRBJ1-2; D: .; length: 12; CDR3: CASSPGSAGYTF; DNA: TGTGCCAGCAGTCCAGGGTCGGCTGGCTACACCTTC
V: TRBV19; size: few; J: TRBJ1-5; D: .; length: 15; CDR3: CASTFPGSRGRPQHF; DNA: TGTGCCAGTACCTTCCCGGGTTCCCGGGGTAGACCCCAGCATTTT
V: TRBV12-3/TRBV12-4; size: .; J: TRBJ1-5; D: .; length: 13; CDR3: CASSPSSNQPQHF; DNA: TGTGCCAGCAGTCCAAGTAGCAATCAGCCCCAGCATTTT
V: TRBV6-6; size: .; J: TRBJ1-2; D: .; length: 16; CDR3: CASISSVGASVYGYTF; DNA: TGTGCCAGCATCTCTTCGGTGGGGGCCTCTGTCTATGGCTACACCTTC
V: TRBV18; size: .; J: TRBJ1-6; D: .; length: 15; CDR3: CASSPVGVGNSPLHF; DNA: TGTGCCAGCTCACCAGTAGGGGTTGGTAATTCACCCCTCCACTTT
V: TRBV29-1; size: .; J: TRBJ2-6; D: .; length: 13; CDR3: CSVAASGANVLTF; DNA: TGCAGCGTTGCAGCTTCTGGGGCCAACGTCCTGACTTTC
V: TRBV15; size: .; J: TRBJ2-7; D: TRBD1; length: 15; CDR3: CATSRLSDRGYEQYF; DNA: TGTGCCACCAGCAGGCTCTCGGACAGGGGATACGAGCAGTACTTC
V: TRBV27; size: .; J: TRBJ2-5; D: TRBD2; length: 16; CDR3: CASKELGASGEETQYF; DNA: TGTGCCAGCAAGGAACTTGGGGCTAGCGGGGAAGAGACCCAGTACTTC
V: TRBV7-9; size: .; J: TRBJ1-5; D: TRBD1; length: 15; CDR3: CASSYGTGRNQPQHF; DNA: TGTGCCAGCAGCTATGGGACAGGTCGGAATCAGCCCCAGCATTTT
V: TRBV7-6; size: .; J: TRBJ1-4; D: .; length: 15; CDR3: CASSLDQGPNEKLFF; DNA: TGTGCCAGCAGCTTAGATCAGGGCCCTAATGAAAAACTGTTTTTT
V: TRBV7-9; size: .; J: TRBJ2-7; D: .; length: 14; CDR3: CASLLTQDSYEQYF; DNA: TGTGCCAGCTTACTGACCCAAGACTCCTACGAGCAGTACTTC
V: TRBV9; size: few; J: TRBJ2-2; D: .; length: 15; CDR3: CASSVGGSSTGELFF; DNA: TGTGCCAGCAGCGTAGGTGGCTCGAGTACCGGGGAGCTGTTTTTT
V: TRBV6-5; size: .; J: TRBJ2-5; D: TRBD1; length: 15; CDR3: CASSRQGAVRETQYF; DNA: TGTGCCAGCAGTCGACAGGGGGCTGTAAGAGAGACCCAGTACTTC
V: TRBV4-3; size: .; J: TRBJ1-6; D: .; length: 13; CDR3: CASRNSYNSPLHF; DNA: TGCGCCAGCAGAAACAGTTATAATTCACCCCTCCACTTT
V: TRBV5-1; size: .; J: TRBJ2-1; D: .; length: 15; CDR3: CASSADRTSYNEQFF; DNA: TGCGCCAGCAGCGCGGACAGAACTTCCTACAATGAGCAGTTCTTC
V: TRBV9; size: .; J: TRBJ1-3; D: .; length: 15; CDR3: CASSVGGAGGDTIYF; DNA: TGTGCCAGCAGCGTAGGAGGAGCGGGGGGGGACACCATATATTTT
V: TRBV6-1; size: .; J: TRBJ2-1; D: .; length: 17; CDR3: CASSEAKGSSSYNEQFF; DNA: TGTGCCAGCAGTGAAGCTAAGGGGTCAAGCTCCTACAATGAGCAGTTCTTC
V: TRBV4-1; size: .; J: TRBJ2-7; D: .; length: 17; CDR3: CASSQDRSGTITYEQYF; DNA: TGCGCCAGCAGCCAAGATCGGTCCGGGACGATTACCTACGAGCAGTACTTC